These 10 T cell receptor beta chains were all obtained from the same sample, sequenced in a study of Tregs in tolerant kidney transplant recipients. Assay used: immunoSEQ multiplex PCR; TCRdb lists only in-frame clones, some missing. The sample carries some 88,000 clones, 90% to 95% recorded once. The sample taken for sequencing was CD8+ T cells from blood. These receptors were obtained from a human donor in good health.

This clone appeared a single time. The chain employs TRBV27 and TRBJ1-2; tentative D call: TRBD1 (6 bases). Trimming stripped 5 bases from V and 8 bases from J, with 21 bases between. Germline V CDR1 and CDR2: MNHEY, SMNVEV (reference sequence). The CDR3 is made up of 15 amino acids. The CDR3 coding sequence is TGTGCCAGCAGTCCCCTGGGGGCGGCGCCGGCGGGCTACACCTTC. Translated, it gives CASSPLGAAPAGYTF.

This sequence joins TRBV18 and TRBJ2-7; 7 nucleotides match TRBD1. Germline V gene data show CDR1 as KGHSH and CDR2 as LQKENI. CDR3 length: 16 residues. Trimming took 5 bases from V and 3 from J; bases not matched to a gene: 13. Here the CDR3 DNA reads TGTGCCAGCTCAGATACAGGGGAAATAGCTCTCTACGAGCAGTACTTC. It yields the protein CASSDTGEIALYEQYF.

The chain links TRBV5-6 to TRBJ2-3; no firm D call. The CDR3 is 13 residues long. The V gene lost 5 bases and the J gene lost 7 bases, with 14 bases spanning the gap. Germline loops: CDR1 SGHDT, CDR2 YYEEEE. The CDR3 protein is CASRPRLENTQYF. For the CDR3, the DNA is TGTGCCAGCAGGCCCCGGCTTGAAAATACGCAGTATTTT.

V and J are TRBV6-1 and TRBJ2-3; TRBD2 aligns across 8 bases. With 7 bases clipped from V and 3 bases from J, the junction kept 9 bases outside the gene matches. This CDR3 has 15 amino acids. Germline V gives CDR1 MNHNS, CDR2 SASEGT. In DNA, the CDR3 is TGTGCCAGCACCCCGGGAGCGGGAGAGACAGATACGCAGTATTTT. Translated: CASTPGAGETDTQYF.

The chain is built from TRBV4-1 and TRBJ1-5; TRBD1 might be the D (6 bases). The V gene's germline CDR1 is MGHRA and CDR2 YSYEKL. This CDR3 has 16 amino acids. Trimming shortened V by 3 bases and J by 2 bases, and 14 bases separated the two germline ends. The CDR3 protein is CASSQGRGARNQPQHF. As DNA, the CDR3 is TGCGCCAGCAGCCAGGGGCGGGGGGCGCGCAATCAGCCCCAGCATTTT.

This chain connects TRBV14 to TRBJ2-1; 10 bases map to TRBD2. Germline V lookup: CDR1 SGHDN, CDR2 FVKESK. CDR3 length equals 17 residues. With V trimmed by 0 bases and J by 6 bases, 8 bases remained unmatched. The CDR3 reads CASSQDPALAGANEQFF. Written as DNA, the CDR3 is TGTGCCAGCAGCCAAGACCCCGCCCTAGCGGGAGCCAATGAGCAGTTCTTC.

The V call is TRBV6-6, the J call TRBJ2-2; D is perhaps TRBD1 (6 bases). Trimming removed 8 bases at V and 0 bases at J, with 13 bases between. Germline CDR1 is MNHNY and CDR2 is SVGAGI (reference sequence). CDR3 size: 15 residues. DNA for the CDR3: TGTGCCAGCCAACCGCGGACAGCGAACACCGGGGAGCTGTTTTTT. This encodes CASQPRTANTGELFF.

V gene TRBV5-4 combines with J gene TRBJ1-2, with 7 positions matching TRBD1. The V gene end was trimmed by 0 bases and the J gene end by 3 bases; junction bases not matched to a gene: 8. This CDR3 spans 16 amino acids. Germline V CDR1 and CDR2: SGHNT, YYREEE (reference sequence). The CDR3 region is CASSLGQGLRYYGYTF. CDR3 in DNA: TGTGCCAGCAGCTTGGGACAGGGCCTCCGGTACTATGGCTACACCTTC.

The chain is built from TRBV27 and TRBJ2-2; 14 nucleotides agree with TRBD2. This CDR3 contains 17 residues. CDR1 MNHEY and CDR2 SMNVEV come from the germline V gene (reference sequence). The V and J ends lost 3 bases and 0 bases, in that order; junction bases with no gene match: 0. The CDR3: CASSLGLAGANTGELFF. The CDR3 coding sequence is TGTGCCAGCAGTTTGGGACTAGCGGGAGCGAACACCGGGGAGCTGTTTTTT.

The CDR3 protein is CASSLQSYSNQPQHF. In DNA, the CDR3 is TGTGCCAGCAGCCTACAGTCTTATAGCAATCAGCCCCAGCATTTT. V and J are TRBV27 and TRBJ1-5; D unclear. The V and J ends lost 6 bases and 0 bases respectively, with 12 bases between them. The CDR3 is made up of 15 amino acids. CDR1 is MNHEY, CDR2 SMNVEV, per germline (reference sequence).